This TCR beta chain emerged from a study of CD8+ T cells in alopecia areata. Indicated treatment: oral pan-JAK inhibitor, 5-10 mg twice daily. The authors extracted RNA and reverse transcribed it into cDNA as the sequencing template. This table comes from immunoSEQ multiplex PCR, and its TCRdb copy is limited to in-frame clones, with some not included. The data show about 290,000 clones, with roughly 64% seen just once and more than 1.5% held by the top ten. The CDR3 extends over 14 amino acids. Trimming shortened V by 1 base and J by 7 bases, and 12 bases separated the two germline ends. Germline values: CDR1 SGHRS, CDR2 YFSETQ.

This TCR derives from a human donor with alopecia areata. The chain combines TRBV5-1 with TRBJ2-1; D ambiguous. The sample here was CD4+ T cells sorted from blood, taken at week 24, from a patient treated with tofacitinib. CDR3 nucleotide sequence: TGCGCCAGCAGCTTGCTATCCCTGGTTAATGAGCAGTTCTTC. Translating gives CASSLLSLVNEQFF.